One sample yielded the 20 T cell receptor beta chains listed below, sequenced in a study of blood T cell repertoires in COVID-19 (dated by TCRdb to 2018 to 2020). Library construction relied on the immunoSEQ multiplex PCR assay. Held by TCRdb, this immuneACCESS table contains in-frame sequences only and omits some clones. Under half of the omission traces to an unresolved V gene where checked; the cause of the rest is unknown. This sample holds about 250,000 clones; approximately 91% were observed only once. Roughly 0.8% of the sample is held by the ten biggest clonotypes. Sequences were obtained from peripheral blood. These receptor sequences come from a woman between 25 and 40 years old with acute or convalescent COVID-19.

The gene calls are TRBV4-3 and TRBJ1-6; 7 positions agree with TRBD1. The CDR3 contains 14 residues. Germline trimming cut 4 bases from V and 9 bases from J; bases unmatched to any gene: 6. Germline V lookup: CDR1 LGHNA, CDR2 YSLEER. CDR3 residues: CASSLTQGGSPLHF. The CDR3 region has the DNA TGCGCCAGCAGCCTGACCCAGGGGGGTTCACCCCTCCACTTT.

V is TRBV19 and J is TRBJ2-1; 8 bases are a match to TRBD2. Trimming took 5 bases from V and 2 from J; bases not matched to a gene: 5. The CDR3 is 15 residues long. Germline assignment: CDR1 LNHDA and CDR2 SQIVND (reference sequence). DNA of the CDR3: TGTGCCAGTAGTGTTCCACTAGCGGCCTACAATGAGCAGTTCTTC. Its translation: CASSVPLAAYNEQFF.

The J gene is TRBJ2-3, the V gene TRBV19, with D possibly TRBD2 on 6 matching bases. The length of the CDR3 is 16 residues. In germline, CDR1 is LNHDA, CDR2 SQIVND (reference sequence). Trimming pared 4 bases from V and 1 base from J, leaving 15 bases between. CDR3 nucleotides: TGTGCCAGTAGTACCTCCTGGCGGGACGGCACAGATACGCAGTATTTT. This encodes CASSTSWRDGTDTQYF. Using reference TRBV19 and TRBJ2-3 for the parts outside the CDR3, the full variable domain is DGGITQSPKYLFRKEGQNVTLSCEQNLNHDAMYWYRQDPGQGLRLIYYSQIVNDFQKGDIAEGYSVSREKKESFPLTVTSAQKNPTAFYLCASSTSWRDGTDTQYFGPGTRLTVL.

The chain employs TRBV21-1 and TRBJ2-3; TRBD2 is the table's D call, not checked against the DNA. TRBV21-1 is given as a pseudogene. CDR3 length: 19 amino acids. The CDR3 nucleotides are TGTGCCAGCAGCAAAGGTAGGACTAGCGGGAGGATCGGTGTAGATACGCAGTATTTT. Its translation is CASSKGRTSGRIGVDTQYF.

This chain connects TRBV30 to TRBJ2-7; 8 bases line up with TRBD1. CDR3 length: 15 amino acids. Germline trimming cut 4 bases from V and 3 bases from J; bases unmatched to any gene: 11. The germline gives CDR1 GTSNPN, CDR2 SVGIG (reference sequence). In DNA, the CDR3 is TGTGCCTGGAAACGGGGACAGGAGAACTACTACGAGCAGTACTTC. Translating it yields CAWKRGQENYYEQYF.

The V and J genes are TRBV3-1 (or the pseudogene TRBV3-2) and TRBJ2-2, with 7 bases that match TRBD1. Trimming cost V 4 bases and J 7 bases; bases outside gene matches: 15. The CDR3 contains 17 residues. The V gene's germline CDR1 is LGHDT and CDR2 YNNKEL (reference sequence). This CDR3 reads CASSPYPRQGFDGELFF. The DNA of the CDR3 is TGTGCCAGCAGCCCATATCCCCGACAGGGTTTCGACGGGGAGCTGTTTTTT.

The chain uses TRBV20-1 and TRBJ2-1, with a weak D call TRBD2 (7 bases). Germline CDR1 is DFQATT and CDR2 is SNEGSKA (reference sequence). Trimming stripped 0 bases from V and 15 bases from J, with 12 bases between. CDR3 size: 11 residues. The CDR3, as DNA: TGCAGTGCTAGAGATGTGGGGGGGGCGTTCTTC. Its protein product is CSARDVGGAFF.

The chain couples TRBV27 to TRBJ2-1; 8 bases align to TRBD2. Losses at the gene ends were 8 bases for V and 6 bases for J; bases not matched to a gene: 15. CDR1 is MNHEY and CDR2 is SMNVEV in the germline V gene (reference sequence). This CDR3 is 16 amino acids long. CDR3 sequence (DNA): TGTGCCAGCGGAACTTCAATAGCGGGAAAGAGCAATGAGCAGTTCTTC. It yields the protein CASGTSIAGKSNEQFF.

This clone showed up just once. The V call is TRBV15, the J call TRBJ2-7, with D tentatively TRBD2 (5 bases). The V gene's germline CDR1 is LNHNV and CDR2 YYDKDF (reference sequence). Trimming stripped 1 base from V and 6 bases from J, with 19 bases between. The CDR3 has 16 amino acids. The CDR3: CATSRVLMGAGGEQYF. CDR3 DNA: TGTGCCACCAGCAGAGTTTTAATGGGAGCCGGCGGCGAGCAGTACTTC. The variable domain in full, with the rest retrieved from reference TRBV15 and TRBJ2-7, is DAMVIQNPRYQVTQFGKPVTLSCSQTLNHNVMYWYQQKSSQAPKLLFHYYDKDFNNEADTPDNFQSRRPNTSFCFLDIRSPGLGDTAMYLCATSRVLMGAGGEQYFGPGTRLTVT.

The chain's CDR3 is CASSWTVYEQYF. CDR3 coding DNA: TGTGCCAGCAGTTGGACAGTGTACGAGCAGTACTTC. This rearrangement joins TRBV6-2 or TRBV6-3 to TRBJ2-7; D perhaps matches TRBD1 (6 bases). The CDR3 runs to 12 residues. The germline V gene encodes CDR1 MNHEY and CDR2 SVGEGT. The V and J ends lost 4 bases and 4 bases respectively, with 8 bases between them.

The CDR3 here is CASSPGTGQNEKLFF. The CDR3 DNA reads TGTGCCAGCAGCCCAGGGACAGGTCAAAATGAAAAACTGTTTTTT. The V call is TRBV7-8, the J call TRBJ1-4; TRBD1 agrees at 8 bases. The CDR3 extends over 15 amino acids. The germline gives CDR1 SGHVS, CDR2 FQNEAQ. The J segment lost 5 bases and the V segment lost 5 bases, leaving 7 bases of the junction unmatched.

The chain uses TRBV25-1 and TRBJ2-7; TRBD1 is a possible D gene (6 bases). This CDR3 has 15 residues. Germline CDR1 is MGHDK and CDR2 is SYGVNS. The germline V and J ends were trimmed by 4 bases and 0 bases, with 13 bases remaining between them. This CDR3 reads CASSGSRGNSYEQYF. The DNA of the CDR3 is TGTGCCAGCAGTGGATCTAGGGGGAACTCCTACGAGCAGTACTTC.

The chain combines TRBV6-5 with TRBJ2-5; 8 nucleotides line up with TRBD1. Germline CDR1 is MNHEY and CDR2 is SVGAGI. V lost 7 bases to trimming and J lost 5 bases; unmatched junction nucleotides: 9. The CDR3 totals 14 residues. CDR3 in DNA: TGTGCCAGCACATGGACAGGGAATATGGAGACCCAGTACTTC. It yields the protein CASTWTGNMETQYF.

The gene calls are TRBV7-8 and TRBJ1-2; TRBD1 agrees at 7 bases. The germline gives CDR1 SGHVS, CDR2 FQNEAQ. This CDR3 region has 13 residues. The trim removed 5 bases at V and 10 bases at J, leaving 10 bases unmatched. CDR3 protein: CASSRDRQGPYTF. The CDR3 bases are TGTGCCAGCAGCCGAGACCGACAGGGACCCTACACCTTC.

J is TRBJ1-1 and V is TRBV19; no clear D. Per the germline V gene, CDR1 is LNHDA and CDR2 is SQIVND (reference sequence). This CDR3 has 15 residues. Trimming removed 4 bases from V and 3 bases from J, with 15 bases in between. CDR3 amino acids: CASSNMVTADTEAFF. The CDR3 DNA follows: TGTGCCAGTAGTAATATGGTAACTGCGGACACTGAAGCTTTCTTT.

The chain couples TRBV4-2 to TRBJ2-6; TRBD1 might be the D (5 bases). This CDR3 is 16 amino acids long. V lost 0 bases, J lost 0 bases, and 6 bases lay in between. The V gene's germline CDR1 is LGHNA and CDR2 YNFKEQ. The CDR3 coding sequence is TGTGCCAGCAGCCAAGATGGACACTCTGGGGCCAACGTCCTGACTTTC. Translating it yields CASSQDGHSGANVLTF.

This clone showed up just a few times. This sequence joins TRBV6-5 and TRBJ1-6; 9 bases align to TRBD1. The CDR3 sequence is 14 residues long. Losses at the gene ends were 6 bases for V and 9 bases for J; bases not matched to a gene: 6. Germline CDR1 MNHEY, CDR2 SVGAGI. In DNA form, the CDR3 reads TGTGCCAGCAGAAAACAGGGGGCTGGTTCACCCCTCCACTTT. The encoded protein is CASRKQGAGSPLHF.

This chain joins TRBV19 and TRBJ2-7, with 8 bases aligning to TRBD2. Germline-derived CDR1 and CDR2 are LNHDA and SQIVND (reference sequence). The V and J ends lost 3 bases and 5 bases, in that order; junction bases with no gene match: 9. The CDR3 sequence is 15 residues long. In DNA form, the CDR3 reads TGTGCCAGTAGTATTCGGGAGGGCCTTTTAGACGAGCAGTACTTC. This codes for CASSIREGLLDEQYF.

This clone came up once. The genes are TRBV6-5 and TRBJ1-5; 7 nucleotides match TRBD1. Germline CDR1 reads MNHEY; CDR2 reads SVGAGI. The CDR3 covers 14 residues. With V trimmed by 5 bases and J by 7 bases, 8 bases remained unmatched. The CDR3 region is CASSPGQVGQPQHF. The CDR3 nucleotides are TGTGCCAGCAGTCCCGGACAGGTTGGACAGCCCCAGCATTTT.

The rearrangement links TRBV4-2 to TRBJ2-4; TRBD2 matches at 7 bases. The CDR3 has 18 residues. Germline V gene lookup returns CDR1 LGHNA and CDR2 YNFKEQ. Germline trimming cut 1 base from V and 2 bases from J; bases unmatched to any gene: 11. The CDR3 reads CASSQVLQAGSTKNIQYF. The CDR3 DNA sequence: TGTGCCAGCAGCCAAGTTTTGCAAGCGGGATCAACCAAAAACATTCAGTACTTC.